The sample holds many counts of the clone carrying this TCR beta chain. The entry originates in a study of beta chain features in type 1 diabetes. The study reverse transcribed the entire isolated RNA, so it sequenced expressed TCRB transcripts. Sequenced by immunoSEQ multiplex PCR; TCRdb stores in-frame clones only, minus some. Found here are over 300,000 clones, less than 9.5% of them singletons; the top ten hold 0.44%. This clonotype originated in a young woman in good health. Input material: central memory CD4+ T cells from blood.

As DNA, the CDR3 is TGCGCCAGCAGCTTTGACAGCCCCTACAATGAGCAGTTCTTC. Translated, it gives CASSFDSPYNEQFF. J is TRBJ2-1 and V is TRBV5-1; TRBD1 might be the D (5 bases). There are 14 residues in the CDR3. The germline V gene has CDR1 SGHRS and CDR2 YFSETQ. Between the trimmed V and J ends, which lost 2 bases and 2 bases, there was a span of 8 bases.